Each of the 21 T cell receptor beta chains below was sequenced from the same sample in a study of blood T cells in healthy people across ages. A sample-barcoded 5' primer and a J-beta primer mix were used in a second PCR of roughly 7 to 12 cycles. TCRdb reprocessed the 5' RACE reads with MiXCR, giving one entry per CDR3 protein. This repertoire shows about 840,000 distinct CDR3 sequences, roughly 29% found once; its top ten account for approximately 10%. The same sample was also used in a study of T cells of mothers and their children.

The specimen sequenced was blood. The receptor source for this set is a woman aged 35 to 49 in good health.

The chain couples TRBV10-3 to TRBJ1-6; D unresolved. Looked up from germline, CDR1 is ENHRY and CDR2 is SYGVKD. Between the trimmed V and J ends, which lost 0 bases and 12 bases, there was a span of 12 bases. The CDR3 is 14 residues long. CDR3 amino acids: CAISESERAGPLHF. CDR3 nucleotide sequence: TGTGCCATCAGTGAGTCGGAGCGGGCGGGACCCCTCCACTTT.

This chain connects TRBV7-9 to TRBJ1-5; 11 nucleotides match TRBD1. The J segment lost 6 bases and the V segment lost 1 base, leaving 5 bases of the junction unmatched. Germline V gene data show CDR1 as SEHNR and CDR2 as FQNEAQ (reference sequence). The CDR3 length is 16 residues. The CDR3 DNA reads TGTGCCAGCAGCTTAGGGGGACAGGGGGGTATTCAGCCCCAGCATTTT. It yields the protein CASSLGGQGGIQPQHF. Filled out from reference TRBV7-9 and TRBJ1-5, the complete variable domain reads DTGVSQNPRHKITKRGQNVTFRCDPISEHNRLYWYRQTLGQGPEFLTYFQNEAQLEKSRLLSDRFSAERPKGSFSTLEIQRTEQGDSAMYLCASSLGGQGGIQPQHFGDGTRLSIL.

This clonotype has a single count. A read error is possible here, since a much larger clone lies one base away. The V call is TRBV6-5, the J call TRBJ2-1; TRBD2 matches 11 bases. Germline lookup yields CDR1 MNHEY and CDR2 SVGAGI. This CDR3 comprises 19 residues. Unmatched junction bases numbered 20, after V lost 0 bases and J lost 13 bases. The DNA of the CDR3 is TGTGCCAGCAGTTACTCGAGATTAGCGGGGGGGCAGCGGAAAGAGACCCAGTTCTTC. Its translation: CASSYSRLAGGQRKETQFF.

The chain combines TRBV3-1 with TRBJ1-1; 7 positions match TRBD1. Germline V gene sequence: CDR1 LGHDT, CDR2 YNNKEL (reference sequence). The CDR3 spans 13 residues. The V and J ends lost 1 base and 4 bases, in that order; junction bases with no gene match: 0. The CDR3 protein is CASSQGQGTEAFF. As DNA, the CDR3 is TGTGCCAGCAGCCAAGGACAGGGCACTGAAGCTTTCTTT.

The V gene is TRBV4-3, the J gene TRBJ1-4, with a weak D call TRBD1 (5 bases). V shed 3 bases and J shed 4 bases, with 15 bases lying between them. Germline CDR1 is LGHNA and CDR2 is YSLEER. The CDR3 sequence is 16 residues long. The CDR3 DNA is TGCGCCAGCAGCCAGGGTCCGGGACGGAATAATGAAAAACTGTTTTTT. It specifies CASSQGPGRNNEKLFF.

There are a few counts of this clonotype. CDR3 sequence (DNA): TGTGCGCACCACCGACAGGAAGATGCAGATACGCAGTATTTT. Translation gives CAHHRQEDADTQYF. V and J are TRBV30 and TRBJ2-3; a possible D gene is TRBD1 (6 bases). This CDR3 spans 14 amino acids. Germline-derived CDR1 and CDR2 are GTSNPN and SVGIG (reference sequence). Full variable domain (outside the CDR3, taken from reference TRBV30 and TRBJ2-3): SQTIHQWPATLVQPVGSPLSLECTVEGTSNPNLYWYRQAAGRGLQLLFYSVGIGQISSEVPQNLSASRPQDRQFILSSKKLLLSDSGFYLCAHHRQEDADTQYFGPGTRLTVL.

Ten or more counts support this clonotype. V gene TRBV30 combines with J gene TRBJ2-7, with 7 positions matching TRBD1. Germline V gene data show CDR1 as GTSNPN and CDR2 as SVGIG (reference sequence). The ends lost 0 bases at V and 2 bases at J; junction bases unmatched: 7. The length of the CDR3 is 15 residues. The CDR3 is CAWSVPWTGPYEQYF. As DNA, the CDR3 is TGTGCCTGGAGTGTACCATGGACAGGCCCCTACGAGCAGTACTTC.

This clonotype was picked up a small number of times. V is TRBV14 and J is TRBJ2-1, with a tentative D call TRBD2 (6 bases). V lost 0 bases and J 4 bases, leaving 13 bases between the germline ends. CDR1 is SGHDN and CDR2 is FVKESK in the germline V gene. This CDR3 is 16 amino acids long. CDR3 in DNA: TGTGCCAGCAGCCAAGATTACGGGGAGGTTTACAATGAGCAGTTCTTC. Translated, it gives CASSQDYGEVYNEQFF.

This clonotype was recorded at least ten times. This chain's CDR3 is CASSLGSADYEQYF. In nucleotides, the CDR3 is TGCGCCAGCAGCTTGGGGTCAGCAGACTACGAGCAGTACTTC. The rearrangement joins TRBV5-1 to TRBJ2-7; D is unclear. The CDR3 runs 14 residues. Germline values: CDR1 SGHRS, CDR2 YFSETQ. Deletions cut 0 bases from V and 3 bases from J, with 10 bases between. The full variable domain, in which reference TRBV5-1 and TRBJ2-7 provide the parts outside the CDR3, is KAGVTQTPRYLIKTRGQQVTLSCSPISGHRSVSWYQQTPGQGLQFLFEYFSETQRNKGNFPGRFSGRQFSNSRSEMNVSTLELGDSALYLCASSLGSADYEQYFGPGTRLTVT.

J is TRBJ2-1 and V is TRBV11-2; 9 nucleotides agree with TRBD1. There are 15 residues in the CDR3. CDR1 and CDR2 (germline): SGHAT, FQNNGV. V gave up 4 bases and J gave up 6 bases; unmatched junction bases: 7. The CDR3 is CASSWGQGGLNEQFF. In DNA form, the CDR3 reads TGTGCCAGCAGCTGGGGACAGGGTGGCCTCAATGAGCAGTTCTTC.

The chain is built from TRBV20-1 and TRBJ1-1; D uncertain. Deletions cut 0 bases from V and 2 bases from J, with 7 bases between. The germline CDR1 and CDR2 sequences are DFQATT and SNEGSKA (reference sequence). The CDR3 length is 13 residues. CDR3 bases: TGCAGTGCTAGAGAGGCAGGCAACACTGAAGCTTTCTTT. Protein product: CSAREAGNTEAFF.

This clonotype turned up a few times. The chain carries TRBV30 and TRBJ1-2; no reliable D call. Germline lookup yields CDR1 GTSNPN and CDR2 SVGIG (reference sequence). With 7 bases removed from V and 8 bases from J, the gap between germline ends came to 14 bases. The CDR3 has 11 amino acids. In nucleotides, the CDR3 is TGTGCCTTCCCTGGGTCCGACGGCTACACCTTC. It is translated as CAFPGSDGYTF. Using reference TRBV30 and TRBJ1-2 for the parts outside the CDR3, the full variable domain is SQTIHQWPATLVQPVGSPLSLECTVEGTSNPNLYWYRQAAGRGLQLLFYSVGIGQISSEVPQNLSASRPQDRQFILSSKKLLLSDSGFYLCAFPGSDGYTFGSGTRLTVV.

V usage is TRBV7-2 and J usage is TRBJ2-1, with TRBD2 matching over 12 bases. J gave up 2 bases and V 5 bases, and 1 base lay outside the gene matches. The V gene's germline CDR1 is SGHTA and CDR2 FQGNSA. CDR3 length: 15 amino acids. The CDR3 loop is CTSSTSGGPYNEQFF. CDR3 DNA: TGTACCAGCAGCACTAGCGGGGGGCCCTACAATGAGCAGTTCTTC.

This clonotype was recorded a few times. This CDR3 is CASSLDPVVNTEAFF. As DNA, the CDR3 is TGTGCCAGCAGCTTAGATCCCGTAGTTAACACTGAAGCTTTCTTT. The rearrangement uses TRBV7-9 and TRBJ1-1, with D unresolved. This CDR3 contains 15 residues. Per the germline V gene, CDR1 is SEHNR and CDR2 is FQNEAQ (reference sequence). Trimming stripped 1 base from V and 2 bases from J, with 11 bases between. Together with reference TRBV7-9 and TRBJ1-1, the CDR3 gives the full variable domain: DTGVSQNPRHKITKRGQNVTFRCDPISEHNRLYWYRQTLGQGPEFLTYFQNEAQLEKSRLLSDRFSAERPKGSFSTLEIQRTEQGDSAMYLCASSLDPVVNTEAFFGQGTRLTVV.

In this sample, this clonotype turned up a few times. The V gene is TRBV28, the J gene TRBJ2-2; D not resolved. Trimming removed 10 bases at V and 1 base at J, with 7 bases between. Germline-derived CDR1 and CDR2 are MDHEN and SYDVKM. CDR3 length equals 12 residues. The CDR3 DNA is TGTGCCACCAGGCTGAACACCGGGGAGCTGTTTTTT. Its translation is CATRLNTGELFF.

This clonotype was seen many times. The chain couples TRBV28 to TRBJ1-2; TRBD1 might be the D (5 bases). CDR3 length equals 19 residues. Germline V gene lookup returns CDR1 MDHEN and CDR2 SYDVKM. Trimming removed 5 bases at V and 1 base at J, with 26 bases between. The CDR3 nucleotides are TGTGCCAGCAGTGGATACCATCAAAGGGGATGGGGTTTTAACTATGGCTACACCTTC. This codes for CASSGYHQRGWGFNYGYTF.

Remarks on this clonotype: A much larger clone lies one base from this, so it may be a read error. The chain joins TRBV9 to TRBJ2-1; 7 bases align to TRBD1. This CDR3 region has 16 residues. Trimming removed 0 bases from V and 8 bases from J; junction bases left unmatched: 11. CDR1 is SGDLS, CDR2 YYNGEE, per germline. For the CDR3, the DNA is TGTGCCAGCAGCGTAGGAGGGGGCGCTTCGTACGATGAGCAGTTCTTC. It codes for CASSVGGGASYDEQFF.

This clonotype has at least ten counts. The CDR3 DNA reads as TGCGCCAGCAGCCAAGACCCGGGCCACGAGCAGTACTTC. Translated, it gives CASSQDPGHEQYF. The rearrangement joins TRBV4-1 to TRBJ2-7; no clear D gene. Trimming stripped 0 bases from V and 5 bases from J, with 8 bases between. Germline V CDR1 and CDR2: MGHRA, YSYEKL. This CDR3 region has 13 residues.

This clonotype was observed a few times. This rearrangement joins TRBV6-5 to TRBJ1-1, with D perhaps TRBD1 (5 bases). Germline V gives CDR1 MNHEY, CDR2 SVGAGI. Trimming stripped 1 base from V and 3 bases from J, with 6 bases between. The CDR3 totals 13 residues. The CDR3 protein is CASSYLGDTEAFF. Here the CDR3 DNA reads TGTGCCAGCAGTTACTTGGGGGACACTGAAGCTTTCTTT.

The chain has TRBV7-6 and TRBJ1-2, with TRBD1 identical over 8 bases. With V trimmed by 6 bases and J by 4 bases, 13 bases remained unmatched. From germline, CDR1 is SGHVS and CDR2 FNYEAQ. This CDR3 region has 16 residues. The CDR3 DNA reads TGTGCCAGCAGTCATGACCGGGACAGGAACGTCTATGGCTACACCTTC. Translated: CASSHDRDRNVYGYTF.

The chain has TRBV5-1 and TRBJ2-5, with D possibly matching TRBD2 (5 bases). Germline V gene data show CDR1 as SGHRS and CDR2 as YFSETQ. The CDR3 is 15 residues long. The V end lost 0 bases, the J end lost 1 base, and 10 bases lay between the germline ends. The CDR3 coding sequence is TGCGCCAGCAGCTTGGAGCAGCGGCCCCAAGAGACCCAGTACTTC. Translating gives CASSLEQRPQETQYF.